This T cell receptor beta chain is from a study of radiation and T cells in renal cell carcinoma. The time point is: blood 4 weeks post-SBRT, at nephrectomy. The treatment here: 15 Gy SBRT to primary tumor, nephrectomy 4 weeks later. Nephrectomy followed 15 Gy stereotactic body radiation by 4 weeks. Serial blood draws occurred at baseline and 2 and 4 weeks post-SBRT. This renal cell carcinoma was of the clear cell type. Measured with immunoSEQ multiplex PCR; TCRdb has only the in-frame clones, and not every one. The data show 150,000 to 200,000 clones, with about 87% seen just once and roughly 12% held by the top ten. The sequencing used blood, collected from a patient whose treatment included radiotherapy and nephrectomy. This clonotype was obtained from a woman aged 50 to 65 with renal cell carcinoma.

The CDR3 DNA follows: TGTGCCAGCTCATCGGACAGGATCCTCGGGAATGAGCAGTTCTTC. Amino acid sequence: CASSSDRILGNEQFF. The chain carries TRBV18 and TRBJ2-1; 7 bases match TRBD1. The CDR3 sequence is 15 residues long. The trim removed 5 bases at V and 7 bases at J, leaving 11 bases unmatched. Germline lookup yields CDR1 KGHSH and CDR2 LQKENI.